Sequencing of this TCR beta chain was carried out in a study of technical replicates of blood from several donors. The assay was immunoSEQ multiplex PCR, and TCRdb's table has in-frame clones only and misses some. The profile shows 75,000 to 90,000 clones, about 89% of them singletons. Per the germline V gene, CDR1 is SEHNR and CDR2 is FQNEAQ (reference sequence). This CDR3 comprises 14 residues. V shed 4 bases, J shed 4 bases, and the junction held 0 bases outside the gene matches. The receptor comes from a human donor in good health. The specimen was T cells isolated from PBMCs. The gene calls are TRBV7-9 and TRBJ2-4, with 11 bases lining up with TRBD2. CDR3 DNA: TGTGCCAGCAGCTCTAGCGGGGGGAAAAACATTCAGTACTTC. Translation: CASSSSGGKNIQYF.